This entry lists 27 T cell receptor beta chains sequenced from one sample in a study of blood T cell repertoires in COVID-19. The assay was immunoSEQ multiplex PCR, and TCRdb's table has in-frame clones only and misses some. Here the sample spans about 150,000 clones, roughly nine tenths being singletons. The material sequenced was peripheral blood. The receptors derive from a woman aged 60 to 75 with active COVID-19.

The chain links TRBV11-1 to TRBJ2-2; D is unresolved. This CDR3 is 13 amino acids long. The germline CDR1 and CDR2 sequences are SGHAT and FQDESV (reference sequence). Trimming stripped 3 bases from V and 6 bases from J, with 8 bases between. The DNA of the CDR3 is TGTGCCAGCAGCTTCCGACACCCCGGGGAGCTGTTTTTT. Amino acid sequence: CASSFRHPGELFF.

CDR3: CASSYATGREAFF. CDR3 DNA sequence: TGTGCCAGCAGTTACGCAACAGGGCGAGAAGCTTTCTTT. The chain is built from TRBV6-6 and TRBJ1-1, with a tentative D call TRBD1 (6 bases). Per the germline V gene, CDR1 is MNHNY and CDR2 is SVGAGI (reference sequence). This CDR3 region has 13 residues. V was cut by 2 bases and J by 8 bases, with 12 bases left in between.

The chain carries TRBV19 and TRBJ2-1; 12 bases agree with TRBD2. This CDR3 is built from 16 residues. CDR1 and CDR2 (germline): LNHDA, SQIVND (reference sequence). J lost 9 bases, V lost 7 bases, and 13 bases had no gene match. CDR3 loop: CASTSLVGLAGTEQFF. The CDR3 DNA is TGTGCCAGTACCTCCCTCGTCGGACTAGCGGGAACTGAGCAGTTCTTC.

The chain joins TRBV7-9 to TRBJ2-7, with TRBD2 as a possible D gene (6 bases). Germline CDR1 SEHNR, CDR2 FQNEAQ (reference sequence). V lost 3 bases and J 5 bases, leaving 20 bases between the germline ends. The CDR3 spans 16 residues. The CDR3 DNA follows: TGTGCCAGCAGCTTTCCCCGACTAGAAGCTATCCACGAGCAGTACTTC. It is translated as CASSFPRLEAIHEQYF.

J is TRBJ2-3 and V is TRBV18, with 7 positions matching TRBD2. V dropped 4 bases and J dropped 1; count of bases not matched to a gene: 2. The CDR3 loop spans 14 amino acids. Germline CDR1 is KGHSH and CDR2 is LQKENI. The DNA for the CDR3 is TGTGCCAGCTCACACACTAGCGGCACAGATACGCAGTATTTT. It specifies CASSHTSGTDTQYF.

V gene TRBV3-1 (or the pseudogene TRBV3-2) combines with J gene TRBJ1-6, with TRBD1 identical over 9 bases. Germline CDR1 reads LGHDT; CDR2 reads YNNKEL (reference sequence). V shed 4 bases and J 14 bases; nucleotides not matched to a gene: 12. The CDR3 has 15 amino acids. The CDR3, as DNA: TGTGCCAGCAGCCCGTCCGGGACAGGGTTTTTGGCCCTCCACTTT. Translating gives CASSPSGTGFLALHF.

V usage is TRBV13 and J usage is TRBJ2-7; TRBD2 matches 9 bases. The CDR3 covers 15 residues. The trim removed 2 bases at V and 9 bases at J, leaving 11 bases unmatched. Germline loops: CDR1 PRHDT, CDR2 FYEKMQ (reference sequence). The CDR3 is CASSLWAGGRAGQYF. The CDR3 region has the DNA TGTGCCAGCAGCTTATGGGCCGGCGGGAGGGCCGGGCAGTACTTC.

The chain is built from TRBV7-8 and TRBJ1-2, with 7 bases aligning to TRBD1. Trimming at V came to 0 bases and at J to 7 bases, leaving 5 bases not matched to a gene. CDR3 length: 14 amino acids. The germline V gene has CDR1 SGHVS and CDR2 FQNEAQ. CDR3 nucleotide sequence: TGTGCCAGCAGCTTAGCGCAGGGGGGCAGTGGCTACACCTTC. This gives the protein CASSLAQGGSGYTF.

Note on this clone: One end of the junction is discordant with germline, which a read error may explain. V and J are TRBV28 and TRBJ1-2, with a possible D match to TRBD1 (5 bases). The CDR3 has 15 residues. The germline V gene encodes CDR1 MDHEN and CDR2 SYDVKM. The CDR3 is CASCLREGRSGGYTF. CDR3 DNA: TGTGCCAGCTGTTTACGGGAGGGGCGGTCTGGGGGCTACACCTTC.

This clone was picked up a small number of times. The rearrangement uses TRBV28 and TRBJ1-3, with 9 bases aligning to TRBD1. J was trimmed by 1 base and V by 6 bases; bases with no gene match: 1. The CDR3 loop spans 14 amino acids. CDR1 and CDR2 from the germline V gene are MDHEN and SYDVKM. The CDR3 loop reads CASRGQGSGNTIYF. DNA for the CDR3: TGTGCCAGCAGAGGACAGGGGTCTGGAAACACCATATATTTT.

The rearrangement joins TRBV28 to TRBJ1-1; the D is unclear. The V end was cut by 3 bases, the J end by 4 bases, with 9 bases between. CDR3 length equals 13 residues. The germline gives CDR1 MDHEN, CDR2 SYDVKM. The CDR3 bases are TGTGCCAGCAGTTTGGAGGAGGGCACTGAAGCTTTCTTT. This translates into CASSLEEGTEAFF.

The V and J genes are TRBV3-1 (or the pseudogene TRBV3-2) and TRBJ2-1, with 10 bases that match TRBD2. The CDR3 runs to 15 residues. Germline-derived CDR1 and CDR2 are LGHDT and YNNKEL (reference sequence). V lost 4 bases, J lost 9 bases, and 9 bases stayed unmatched. The CDR3 here is CASSPGLAAYGEQFF. As DNA, the CDR3 is TGTGCCAGCAGCCCCGGACTAGCGGCCTATGGTGAGCAGTTCTTC.

This chain joins TRBV7-2 and TRBJ2-3, with TRBD2 as a possible D gene (6 bases). The V end lost 1 base, the J end lost 6 bases, and 17 bases lay between the germline ends. Germline V CDR1 and CDR2: SGHTA, FQGNSA. The CDR3 is 16 amino acids. The CDR3 coding sequence is TGTGCCAGCAGCTTAGGAGCTGGCGGGAATTTGGATACGCAGTATTTT. It encodes CASSLGAGGNLDTQYF. The whole variable domain, remainder taken from reference TRBV7-2 and TRBJ2-3, is GAGVSQSPSNKVTEKGKDVELRCDPISGHTALYWYRQSLGQGLEFLIYFQGNSAPDKSGLPSDRFSAERTGGSVSTLTIQRTQQEDSAVYLCASSLGAGGNLDTQYFGPGTRLTVL.

The rearrangement links TRBV3-1 (or the pseudogene TRBV3-2) to TRBJ2-5; D perhaps matches TRBD2 (6 bases). The V end lost 11 bases, the J end lost 5 bases, and 15 bases lay between the germline ends. The CDR3 loop spans 12 amino acids. The germline V gene encodes CDR1 LGHDT and CDR2 YNNKEL (reference sequence). CDR3 in amino acids: CAFSGVRETQYF. The CDR3 coding sequence is TGTGCCTTTAGCGGAGTGAGGGAGACCCAGTACTTC.

The chain employs TRBV19 and TRBJ1-5; 7 positions match TRBD1. CDR1 LNHDA and CDR2 SQIVND come from the germline V gene (reference sequence). The trim removed 3 bases at V and 0 bases at J, leaving 2 bases unmatched. CDR3 length: 15 residues. DNA of the CDR3: TGTGCCAGTAGTATGGGGACAGTTAGCAATCAGCCCCAGCATTTT. Translated: CASSMGTVSNQPQHF. Full variable domain (missing parts from reference TRBV19 and TRBJ1-5): DGGITQSPKYLFRKEGQNVTLSCEQNLNHDAMYWYRQDPGQGLRLIYYSQIVNDFQKGDIAEGYSVSREKKESFPLTVTSAQKNPTAFYLCASSMGTVSNQPQHFGDGTRLSIL.

This sequence joins TRBV18 and TRBJ2-7; D ambiguous. Deletions cut 4 bases from V and 5 bases from J, with 12 bases between. Germline V gene lookup returns CDR1 KGHSH and CDR2 LQKENI. This CDR3 has 13 amino acids. CDR3 region: CASSLSSVNEQYF. The CDR3 bases are TGTGCCAGCTCACTCTCTTCGGTGAACGAGCAGTACTTC.

The rearrangement joins TRBV5-5 to TRBJ2-7; maybe TRBD2 (5 bases). This CDR3 is 15 amino acids long. Trimming removed 1 base at V and 4 bases at J, with 15 bases between. Germline V gives CDR1 SGHKS, CDR2 YYEKEE (reference sequence). CDR3 residues: CASSLLLFGGYEQYF. The CDR3 bases are TGTGCCAGCAGCTTGCTCCTATTTGGAGGATACGAGCAGTACTTC.

The V call is TRBV25-1, the J call TRBJ2-1; D gene unclear. Germline assignment: CDR1 MGHDK and CDR2 SYGVNS. The CDR3 runs 14 residues. V lost 6 bases and J lost 7, with 16 bases in between. The CDR3 protein is CASSLLGSSNEQFF. Here the CDR3 DNA reads TGTGCCAGCAGCCTTCTTGGTAGTTCTAATGAGCAGTTCTTC.

The sample holds one count of this clone. V usage is TRBV6-5 and J usage is TRBJ2-5; TRBD2 agrees at 10 bases. CDR3 length equals 14 residues. V was clipped by 5 bases and J by 4 bases; unmatched bases: 4. Germline V gene sequence: CDR1 MNHEY, CDR2 SVGAGI. CDR3 region: CASSQRLAGETQYF. The DNA of the CDR3 is TGTGCCAGCAGTCAGCGACTAGCGGGAGAGACCCAGTACTTC.

The chain combines TRBV30 with TRBJ1-6; 7 nucleotides agree with TRBD1. With V trimmed by 0 bases and J by 7 bases, 3 bases remained unmatched. This CDR3 is built from 14 residues. Germline assignment: CDR1 GTSNPN and CDR2 SVGIG (reference sequence). CDR3 DNA sequence: TGTGCCTGGAGTGTTGGGACAGAGAATTCACCCCTCCACTTT. This translates into CAWSVGTENSPLHF.

Only one count was recorded for this clone. The V gene is TRBV11-1, the J gene TRBJ2-7, with D maybe TRBD1 (5 bases). CDR1 is SGHAT and CDR2 is FQDESV in the germline V gene (reference sequence). The CDR3 loop spans 14 amino acids. The ends were cut back, 3 bases at V and 3 bases at J, with 12 bases in the middle. CDR3 nucleotides: TGTGCCAGCAGCTTGGACAAGGGCGGCTACGAGCAGTACTTC. Translation gives CASSLDKGGYEQYF.

In DNA, the CDR3 is TGTGCCAGCTCACAGGCCCTAGCACCTTACGAGCAGTACTTC. Translating it yields CASSQALAPYEQYF. J is TRBJ2-7 and V is TRBV18; weak D call: TRBD2 (5 bases). V lost 4 bases and J 4 bases, leaving 14 bases between the germline ends. CDR1 KGHSH and CDR2 LQKENI come from the germline V gene. CDR3 length equals 14 residues.

The V call is TRBV2, the J call TRBJ1-5; D remains ambiguous. CDR3 length equals 14 residues. The ends were cut back, 2 bases at V and 0 bases at J, with 5 bases in the middle. Per the germline V gene, CDR1 is SNHLY and CDR2 is FYNNEI. In DNA form, the CDR3 reads TGTGCCAGCAGTGAACTGGCTAGCAATCAGCCCCAGCATTTT. Protein sequence: CASSELASNQPQHF.

The chain carries TRBV6-2 or TRBV6-3 and TRBJ2-1, with D maybe TRBD2 (5 bases). Trimming cost V 2 bases and J 7 bases, with 9 bases left between them. Germline values: CDR1 MNHEY, CDR2 SVGEGT. The CDR3 is 13 residues long. The CDR3 DNA reads as TGTGCCAGCAGTTACGCGGGTATAAATGAGCAGTTCTTC. Protein sequence: CASSYAGINEQFF.

The chain couples TRBV4-1 to TRBJ2-7; 8 bases fit TRBD2. The CDR3 runs 16 residues. With 4 bases clipped from V and 11 bases from J, the junction kept 19 bases outside the gene matches. Germline V CDR1 and CDR2: MGHRA, YSYEKL. CDR3 nucleotides: TGCGCCAGCAGCCTAGGACCCGGGACTAGTGGTTTTGAAAAGTACTTC. Its protein is CASSLGPGTSGFEKYF.

The chain links TRBV24-1 to TRBJ2-1, with 14 bases aligning to TRBD2. V gave up 4 bases and J gave up 10 bases; unmatched junction bases: 8. Germline CDR1 and CDR2: KGHDR and SFDVKD. This CDR3 contains 16 residues. The CDR3 DNA is TGTGCCACCAGTGAGATCGGGACTAGCGGGAGATACGAGCAGTTCTTC. Translation gives CATSEIGTSGRYEQFF.

The chain links TRBV5-5 to TRBJ1-5, with 8 nucleotides matching TRBD1. Germline loops: CDR1 SGHKS, CDR2 YYEKEE (reference sequence). With V trimmed by 3 bases and J by 1 base, 9 bases remained unmatched. The CDR3 covers 17 residues. This chain's CDR3 is CASSSIWTGLSNQPQHF. CDR3 DNA sequence: TGTGCCAGCAGCTCTATTTGGACAGGGCTGAGCAATCAGCCCCAGCATTTT.